One and the same sample provided the 24 T cell receptor beta chains below, sequenced in a study of PD-1 blockade in classical Hodgkin lymphoma. Clones were read by immunoSEQ multiplex PCR, and TCRdb kept only the in-frame ones, dropping some. Of roughly 140,000 clones listed, approximately 80% are singletons. Every patient was affected by relapse after autologous stem cell transplantation, while exposure to brentuximab vedotin was not uniform. The sample was peripheral blood mononuclear cells (PBMCs), taken before the second cycle of nivolumab. The receptors stem from a human donor with classical Hodgkin lymphoma.

This clone occurred many times. The V and J genes are TRBV5-6 and TRBJ1-1; 8 bases agree with TRBD1. CDR1 is SGHDT, CDR2 YYEEEE, per germline. V trimming: 4 bases; J trimming: 4 bases; junction bases outside the gene matches: 6. There are 14 residues in the CDR3. In DNA form, the CDR3 reads TGTGCCAGCAGCGGGCAGGGGGCCGTCACTGAAGCTTTCTTT. It is translated as CASSGQGAVTEAFF.

This chain joins TRBV18 and TRBJ2-6; unclear D gene. The germline V gene encodes CDR1 KGHSH and CDR2 LQKENI. V gave up 3 bases and J gave up 4 bases, with 10 bases separating them. The CDR3 is 15 amino acids. CDR3 nucleotides: TGTGCCAGCTCACCCCCAGCCCGCGGGGCCAACGTCCTGACTTTC. Residues: CASSPPARGANVLTF.

The chain combines TRBV6-5 with TRBJ1-6; TRBD1 is a possible D gene (6 bases). Germline CDR1 MNHEY, CDR2 SVGAGI. CDR3 size: 13 residues. The V end lost 6 bases, the J end lost 8 bases, and 11 bases lay between the germline ends. CDR3 in DNA: TGTGCCAGCAGAACAGGGCCGTATTCACCCCTCCACTTT. Encoded protein: CASRTGPYSPLHF.

A note on this clone: This sample also contains other DNA sequences that code for the same CDR3. CDR3 sequence reads: CASSYSRASYEQYF. The CDR3 DNA reads as TGTGCCAGCAGTTACTCAAGGGCCTCCTACGAGCAGTACTTC. The chain carries TRBV6-5 and TRBJ2-7; D remains ambiguous. There are 14 residues in the CDR3. Germline V gene lookup returns CDR1 MNHEY and CDR2 SVGAGI. Trimming took off 0 bases at V and 0 bases at J, with 6 bases between the two ends.

With regard to this clone: Mismatch with germline at one junction end may stem from a read error. The chain has TRBV2 and TRBJ2-5; D ambiguous. CDR3 length equals 11 residues. Germline values: CDR1 SNHLY, CDR2 FYNNEI. CDR3 loop: CASRVQEIQYF. CDR3 in DNA: TGTGCCAGCAGAGTCCAAGAGATCCAGTACTTC.

The chain uses TRBV2 and TRBJ2-3; D unclear. CDR1 is SNHLY and CDR2 is FYNNEI in the germline V gene. This CDR3 region has 12 residues. Between the trimmed V and J ends, which lost 6 bases and 2 bases, there was a span of 6 bases. The DNA for the CDR3 is TGTGCCAGCAGCTTCACCACAGATACGCAGTATTTT. It encodes CASSFTTDTQYF.

V and J are TRBV11-1 and TRBJ1-2, with D possibly being TRBD1 (5 bases). V dropped 4 bases and J dropped 5 bases, with 20 bases sitting between them. This CDR3 is built from 16 residues. The V gene's germline CDR1 is SGHAT and CDR2 FQDESV (reference sequence). CDR3 sequence reads: CASSSSTSGGWYGYTF. The CDR3 DNA reads TGTGCCAGCAGCTCTTCCACCTCCGGGGGTTGGTATGGCTACACCTTC.

The chain links TRBV7-3 to TRBJ2-4; D is perhaps TRBD2 (5 bases). The CDR3 is 14 residues long. V was shortened by 5 bases and J by 7 bases, with 15 bases between the two germline ends. CDR1 is SGHTA and CDR2 is FQGTGA in the germline V gene. CDR3 loop: CASSPLERANIQYF. DNA of the CDR3: TGTGCCAGCAGCCCTCTCGAGAGGGCTAACATTCAGTACTTC.

This chain joins TRBV6-5 and TRBJ2-1, with 13 bases lining up with TRBD2. The CDR3 covers 16 residues. V gave up 4 bases and J gave up 8 bases; unmatched junction bases: 8. Germline-derived CDR1 and CDR2 are MNHEY and SVGAGI. CDR3 protein: CASSSPWTSGSDEQFF. As DNA, the CDR3 is TGTGCCAGCAGTTCGCCTTGGACTAGCGGGAGTGATGAGCAGTTCTTC.

This clone turned up a few times. The chain is built from TRBV19 and TRBJ1-5, with no clear D. The ends were cut back, 5 bases at V and 10 bases at J, with 18 bases in the middle. This CDR3 is built from 14 residues. Germline assignment: CDR1 LNHDA and CDR2 SQIVND (reference sequence). The chain's CDR3 is CASSAGREFFPQHF. CDR3 sequence (DNA): TGTGCCAGTAGTGCCGGTCGGGAGTTTTTTCCCCAGCATTTT.

V gene TRBV7-9 combines with J gene TRBJ2-3, with 10 positions matching TRBD2. The CDR3 is 17 amino acids. The germline V gene has CDR1 SEHNR and CDR2 FQNEAQ (reference sequence). The junction had 13 bases not matched to a gene; V was cut back by 4 bases and J by 6 bases. The CDR3, as DNA: TGTGCCAGCAGCTATTCCCCAGCGGGAGGGCTGGCGGATACGCAGTATTTT. The encoded protein is CASSYSPAGGLADTQYF.

J is TRBJ1-3 and V is TRBV5-1; 10 nucleotides agree with TRBD1. V shed 4 bases, J shed 4 bases, and the junction held 8 bases outside the gene matches. The V gene's germline CDR1 is SGHRS and CDR2 YFSETQ. This CDR3 comprises 16 residues. In DNA, the CDR3 is TGCGCCAGCAGCCGGACCGGGACAGGGGAGGGAAACACCATATATTTT. This gives the protein CASSRTGTGEGNTIYF.

V and J are TRBV18 and TRBJ1-5; D unresolved. Germline V gene sequence: CDR1 KGHSH, CDR2 LQKENI. Between the trimmed V and J ends, which lost 2 bases and 1 base, there was a span of 9 bases. This CDR3 is 15 amino acids long. The chain's CDR3 is CASSPLPTSNQPQHF. In nucleotides, the CDR3 is TGTGCCAGCTCACCATTGCCTACAAGCAATCAGCCCCAGCATTTT.

About this clone: Different DNA sequences within this sample yield the same CDR3. The chain uses TRBV18 and TRBJ1-5; no clear D. CDR1 is KGHSH and CDR2 is LQKENI in the germline V gene. The CDR3 covers 13 residues. With 1 base removed from V and 1 base from J, the gap between germline ends came to 2 bases. DNA for the CDR3: TGTGCCAGCTCACCACACAGCAATCAGCCCCAGCATTTT. Protein sequence: CASSPHSNQPQHF.

The V and J genes are TRBV11-2 and TRBJ2-7, with D uncertain. V shed 3 bases and J shed 0 bases, with 6 bases lying between them. The germline V gene encodes CDR1 SGHAT and CDR2 FQNNGV. This CDR3 region has 13 residues. The CDR3 DNA reads as TGTGCCAGCAGCTTCTGGGACTCCTACGAGCAGTACTTC. Its protein product is CASSFWDSYEQYF.

The genes are TRBV6-1 and TRBJ2-2; tentatively, D is TRBD1 (8 bases). The CDR3 loop spans 15 amino acids. Per germline, CDR1 MNHNS and CDR2 SASEGT. V was clipped by 4 bases and J by 4 bases, with 13 bases between them. CDR3 sequence (DNA): TGTGCCAGCAGTGGTAACAGGGGGGGCACCGGGGAGCTGTTTTTT. This encodes CASSGNRGGTGELFF.

J is TRBJ2-2 and V is TRBV7-9; D is perhaps TRBD2 (5 bases). CDR3 size: 14 residues. Germline V CDR1 and CDR2: SEHNR, FQNEAQ (reference sequence). V was cut by 2 bases and J by 1 base, with 5 bases left in between. The CDR3 DNA reads as TGTGCCAGCAGCTTAACTAGGAACACCGGGGAGCTGTTTTTT. Translating gives CASSLTRNTGELFF. The full variable domain, its missing parts supplied by reference TRBV7-9 and TRBJ2-2, is DTGVSQNPRHKITKRGQNVTFRCDPISEHNRLYWYRQTLGQGPEFLTYFQNEAQLEKSRLLSDRFSAERPKGSFSTLEIQRTEQGDSAMYLCASSLTRNTGELFFGEGSRLTVL.

The chain is built from TRBV5-1 and TRBJ1-1; 8 bases map to TRBD1. The junction had 7 bases not matched to a gene; V was cut back by 3 bases and J by 0 bases. CDR1 and CDR2 (germline): SGHRS, YFSETQ. The CDR3 spans 16 residues. The CDR3 loop reads CASSSWTGFMNTEAFF. The CDR3 DNA is TGCGCCAGCAGCTCGTGGACAGGGTTTATGAACACTGAAGCTTTCTTT.

CDR3 bases: TGTGCCAGTAGAGACAGGGTGAACACCGGGGAGCTGTTTTTT. Protein: CASRDRVNTGELFF. V and J are TRBV19 and TRBJ2-2; 7 bases are shared with TRBD1. The germline gives CDR1 LNHDA, CDR2 SQIVND (reference sequence). The CDR3 spans 14 residues. The V and J ends lost 6 bases and 1 base, in that order; junction bases with no gene match: 2. The full variable domain, in which reference TRBV19 and TRBJ2-2 provide the parts outside the CDR3, is DGGITQSPKYLFRKEGQNVTLSCEQNLNHDAMYWYRQDPGQGLRLIYYSQIVNDFQKGDIAEGYSVSREKKESFPLTVTSAQKNPTAFYLCASRDRVNTGELFFGEGSRLTVL.

V usage is TRBV18 and J usage is TRBJ2-7; 7 nucleotides match TRBD1. Per germline, CDR1 KGHSH and CDR2 LQKENI. The CDR3 runs 14 residues. The V and J ends lost 4 bases and 2 bases, in that order; junction bases with no gene match: 5. The CDR3 nucleotides read TGTGCCAGCTCACTAGGGGGCGCCCCCTACGAGCAGTACTTC. This sequence encodes CASSLGGAPYEQYF.

The V call is TRBV30, the J call TRBJ1-5; 7 nucleotides match TRBD1. This CDR3 contains 13 residues. In germline, CDR1 is GTSNPN, CDR2 SVGIG (reference sequence). V shed 3 bases, J shed 2 bases, and the junction held 1 base outside the gene matches. The CDR3 protein is CAWSGQGNQPQHF. The CDR3 DNA sequence: TGTGCCTGGAGCGGACAGGGCAATCAGCCCCAGCATTTT.

The chain joins TRBV5-5 to TRBJ2-7; tentatively, D is TRBD1 or TRBD2 (7 bases each). The CDR3 contains 15 residues. Trimming took off 1 base at V and 2 bases at J, with 13 bases between the two ends. The germline V gene has CDR1 SGHKS and CDR2 YYEKEE (reference sequence). The CDR3 sequence: CASSLYAGGAYEQYF. The DNA for the CDR3 is TGTGCCAGCAGCTTGTATGCAGGGGGGGCCTACGAGCAGTACTTC. The entire variable domain, with the rest obtained from reference TRBV5-5 and TRBJ2-7, is as follows: DAGVTQSPTHLIKTRGQQVTLRCSPISGHKSVSWYQQVLGQGPQFIFQYYEKEERGRGNFPDRFSARQFPNYSSELNVNALLLGDSALYLCASSLYAGGAYEQYFGPGTRLTVT.

The count of this clone is one. This rearrangement joins TRBV23-1 to TRBJ2-2, with 9 bases fitting TRBD1. TRBV23-1 is assigned to the ORF class and has an uncertain function. The CDR3 is 15 amino acids. Losses at the gene ends were 8 bases for V and 7 bases for J; bases not matched to a gene: 11. The CDR3 is CASQHDRGWGGELFF. The CDR3 DNA reads as TGCGCCAGCCAACATGACAGGGGGTGGGGCGGGGAGCTGTTTTTT.

This chain uses TRBV4-1 with TRBJ2-7, with D possibly matching TRBD2 (6 bases). Germline V CDR1 and CDR2: MGHRA, YSYEKL. The V and J ends lost 0 bases and 2 bases respectively, with 14 bases between them. The CDR3 is 16 residues long. CDR3 nucleotides: TGCGCCAGCAGCCAAGAATTTGCGGGGCAGCCCTACGAGCAGTACTTC. Translating gives CASSQEFAGQPYEQYF.